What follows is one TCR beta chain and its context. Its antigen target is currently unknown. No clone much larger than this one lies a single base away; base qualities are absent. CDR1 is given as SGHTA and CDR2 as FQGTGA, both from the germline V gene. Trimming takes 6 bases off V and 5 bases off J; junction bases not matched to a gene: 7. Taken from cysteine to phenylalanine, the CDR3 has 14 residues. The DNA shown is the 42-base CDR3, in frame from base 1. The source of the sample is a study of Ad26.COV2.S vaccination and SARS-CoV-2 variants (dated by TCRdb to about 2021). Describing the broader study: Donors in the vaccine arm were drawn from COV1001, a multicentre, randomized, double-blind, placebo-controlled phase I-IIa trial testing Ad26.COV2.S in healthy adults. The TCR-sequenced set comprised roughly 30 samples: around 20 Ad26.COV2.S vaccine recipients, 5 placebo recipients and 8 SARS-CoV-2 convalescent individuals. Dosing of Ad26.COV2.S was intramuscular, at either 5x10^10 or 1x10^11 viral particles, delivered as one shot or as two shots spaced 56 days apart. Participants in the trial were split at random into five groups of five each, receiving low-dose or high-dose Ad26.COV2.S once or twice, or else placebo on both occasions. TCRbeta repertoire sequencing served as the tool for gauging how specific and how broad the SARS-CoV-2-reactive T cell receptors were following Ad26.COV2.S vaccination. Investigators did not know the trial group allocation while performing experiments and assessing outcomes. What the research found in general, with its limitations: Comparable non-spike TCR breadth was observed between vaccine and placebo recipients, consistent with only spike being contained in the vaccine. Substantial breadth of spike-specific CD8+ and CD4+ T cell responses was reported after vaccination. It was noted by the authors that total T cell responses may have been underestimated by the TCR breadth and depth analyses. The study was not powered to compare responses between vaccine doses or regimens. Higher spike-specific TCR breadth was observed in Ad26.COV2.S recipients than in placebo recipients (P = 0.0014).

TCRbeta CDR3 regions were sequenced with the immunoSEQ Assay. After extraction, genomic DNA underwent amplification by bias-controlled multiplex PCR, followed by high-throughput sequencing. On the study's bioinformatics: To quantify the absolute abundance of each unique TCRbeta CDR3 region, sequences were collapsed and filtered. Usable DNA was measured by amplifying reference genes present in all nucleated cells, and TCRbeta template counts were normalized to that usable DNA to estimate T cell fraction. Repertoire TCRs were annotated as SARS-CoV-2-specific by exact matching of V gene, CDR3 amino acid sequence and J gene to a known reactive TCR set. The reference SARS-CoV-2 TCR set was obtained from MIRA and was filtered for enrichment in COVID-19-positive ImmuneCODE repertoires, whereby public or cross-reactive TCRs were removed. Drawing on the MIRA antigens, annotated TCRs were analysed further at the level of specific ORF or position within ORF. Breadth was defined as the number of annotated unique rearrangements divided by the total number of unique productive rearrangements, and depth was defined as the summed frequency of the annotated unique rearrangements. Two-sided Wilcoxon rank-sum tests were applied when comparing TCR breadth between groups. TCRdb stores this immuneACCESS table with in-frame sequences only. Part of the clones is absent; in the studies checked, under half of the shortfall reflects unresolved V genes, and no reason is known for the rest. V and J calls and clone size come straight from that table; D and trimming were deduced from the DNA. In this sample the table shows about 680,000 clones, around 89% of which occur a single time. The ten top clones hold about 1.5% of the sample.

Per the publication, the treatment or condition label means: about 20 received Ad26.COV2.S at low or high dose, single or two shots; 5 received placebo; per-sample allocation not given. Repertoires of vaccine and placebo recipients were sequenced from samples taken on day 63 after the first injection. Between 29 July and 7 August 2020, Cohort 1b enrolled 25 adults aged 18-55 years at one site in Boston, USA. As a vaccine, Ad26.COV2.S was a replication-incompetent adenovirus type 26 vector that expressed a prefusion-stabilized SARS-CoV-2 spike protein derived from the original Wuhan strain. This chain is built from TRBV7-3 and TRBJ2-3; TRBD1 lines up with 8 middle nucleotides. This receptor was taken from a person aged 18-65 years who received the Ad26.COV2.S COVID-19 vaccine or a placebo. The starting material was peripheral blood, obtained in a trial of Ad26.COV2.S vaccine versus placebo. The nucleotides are TGTGCCAGCAGATGGGGACAGGAGGGAGATACGCAGTATTTT. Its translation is CASRWGQEGDTQYF.